This T cell receptor (beta chain) was captured by sequencing in a study of blood T cell repertoires in COVID-19. Looking at the study overall: Sample material is recorded as cDNA or gDNA derived from T cells, B-cell-depleted T cells, or PBMCs.

Here immunoSEQ multiplex PCR was the method, and the copy in TCRdb shows in-frame clones only, minus some. The sample holds roughly 57,000 clones, roughly 77% seen once. Germline CDR1 and CDR2: SNHLY and FYNNEI. V was pared by 6 bases and J by 1 base, with 15 bases between. The length of the CDR3 is 15 residues. The receptor was isolated from a man between 65 and 85 years old with active or convalescent COVID-19. The source material was peripheral blood. The chain is built from TRBV2 and TRBJ1-1; maybe TRBD1 (5 bases). In DNA form, the CDR3 reads TGTGCCAGCAGACCTCGGGGGACTCAGAACACTGAAGCTTTCTTT. Amino acid sequence: CASRPRGTQNTEAFF.